The rows below give T cell receptor beta chains drawn from one sample of a study of post-analysis software for immune sequencing data. TCRdb re-called the PCR reads with MiXCR, one entry per CDR3 protein. The data hold about 810,000 distinct CDR3 sequences, with roughly 50% observed a single time. The sample taken for sequencing was blood. Receptors originate from a girl between 10 and 17 years old with multiple sclerosis. Each CDR3 is given with its conserved first and last residue. D genes are given only for firm matches.

>TRBV5-1|TRBJ2-6|.
CASSLVRGSVSGANVLTF
>TRBV7-9|TRBJ2-7|TRBD1
CASSLFSSRGYEQYF
>TRBV6-1|TRBJ1-5|.
CASSEAPNRAGQPQHF
>TRBV29-1|.|TRBD1
CSALPGQGHYEQYF
>TRBV29-1|TRBJ1-2|TRBD1
CSVAYHRGDGYTF
>TRBV10-3|TRBJ1-5|.
CAISAQINQPQHF
>TRBV18|TRBJ2-3|TRBD1
CASSPLPGGPDTQYF
>TRBV3-1|TRBJ2-7|.
CASSHGQILFYEQYF
>TRBV12-3/TRBV12-4|TRBJ2-3|.
CASSPPRSRTDTQYF
>TRBV6-5|.|.
CASSLKFTYNEQYF
>TRBV7-2|TRBJ2-7|.
CASSLRLRTATPYEQYF
>TRBV11-2|TRBJ2-1|.
CASSYPGAWGEQFF
>TRBV5-1|TRBJ2-4|TRBD2
CASSLTSGGSKNIQYF
>TRBV3-1|TRBJ1-1|.
CASRFLSWENTEAFF
>TRBV12-3/TRBV12-4|TRBJ2-3|.
CASSPPVIAADAQYF
>TRBV20-1|TRBJ2-1|TRBD2
CSAPQLADREQFF
>TRBV20-1|TRBJ1-5|.
CSAGEGLGNQPQHF
>TRBV14|TRBJ2-4|TRBD2
CASSPSGRTSGLLAKNIQYF
>TRBV9|TRBJ2-1|.
CASSVTSASAEQFF
>TRBV7-2|TRBJ2-7|TRBD1
CASGDSTTYEQYF
>TRBV12-3/TRBV12-4|.|TRBD1
CASRTGGGTQYF
>TRBV29-1|TRBJ2-1|TRBD2
CSANSGRVYNEQFF
>TRBV30|.|.
CAWSKVRDWETQYF
>TRBV27|TRBJ2-7|.
CASSLRGTPIYEQYF
>TRBV7-2|TRBJ2-7|.
CTSSLGGSSYEQYF
>TRBV19|TRBJ2-5|TRBD2
CASSRDYAKETQYF
>TRBV12-3/TRBV12-4|TRBJ2-5|.
CASSLWEGRETQYF
>TRBV21-1|.|.
CASSKVRNSYNEQYF
>TRBV3-1|TRBJ2-1|TRBD2
CASSQATSGRSHEQFF
>TRBV24-1|TRBJ2-1|TRBD1
CATSDYQDRGRSPNEQFF
>TRBV20-1|TRBJ2-7|TRBD1
CSAPRGLGPYEQYF
>TRBV5-1|TRBJ1-2|.
CASSTDSDGYTF
>TRBV14|TRBJ2-5|.
CASSQPGAQETQYF
>TRBV5-1|TRBJ2-6|.
CASREGAGANVLTF
>TRBV7-3|TRBJ1-4|.
CASSLSGGGNEKLFF
>TRBV7-2|TRBJ2-7|.
CASSPHSTYAGSRYEQYF
>TRBV11-2|TRBJ2-7|.
CASSFDTTYEQYF
>TRBV6-5|TRBJ2-7|TRBD2
CASSRPSGSPYEQYF
>TRBV7-3|TRBJ2-3|.
CASSLSARSDTQYF
>TRBV18|.|.
CASSPPNRGIAYEQYF
>TRBV7-9|TRBJ2-7|.
CASSLAGRVYEQYF
>TRBV7-9|TRBJ2-3|TRBD1
CASSRTRGQGMTDTQYF
>TRBV5-1|TRBJ2-1|TRBD2
CASSLWSSGGANEQFF
>TRBV5-1|.|.
CASRKQDYEQYF
>TRBV5-1|TRBJ2-3|.
CASSLGRSTDTRYF
>TRBV11-2|TRBJ1-2|TRBD1
CASSLGTGNNGYTF
>TRBV7-9|.|TRBD2
CASSPTTSSWETQYF
>TRBV12-3/TRBV12-4|TRBJ1-2|TRBD1
CASTPRDRGNYGYTF
>TRBV7-6|TRBJ2-5|TRBD2
CASSLEGGRAGETQYF
>TRBV21-1|TRBJ2-7|.
CASSNLGGAWAYEQYF
>TRBV18|TRBJ2-7|.
CASSLFSGLPGEQYF
>TRBV7-9|TRBJ2-4|TRBD1
CASSSRQGKNIQYF
>TRBV20-1|TRBJ2-1|TRBD2
CSAGLAGARSHEQFF
>TRBV5-1|TRBJ1-2|.
CASGGSGENYGYTF